The 5 T cell receptor beta chains presented below share a single source sample, sequenced in a study of regulatory T cells in long-lasting Graves disease. Investigators prepared the TCR beta libraries by applying iRepertoire HTBI primers and Arm-PCR of CDR3 regions. TCRdb reprocessed the multiplex PCR reads via MiXCR and lists one record per CDR3 protein. Of around 400,000 distinct CDR3 sequences in the sample, roughly 15% are singletons; the top ten hold under 9%. As to time point: newly diagnosed GD, antithyroid drugs for less than 3 months. TCR sequences were obtained from RNA taken from PBMCs. The same sample was also used in a study of T cells in Graves' hyperthyroidism and ophthalmopathy.

The specimen comprised peripheral blood mononuclear cells (PBMCs), sampled at new diagnosis, from a patient treated with antithyroid drugs. The receptors come from a woman aged 40 to 50 with Graves disease.

This clonotype was recorded once. This chain connects TRBV7-7 to TRBJ2-3, with 8 bases that match TRBD2. This CDR3 has 14 residues. CDR1 SSHAT and CDR2 FNYEAQ come from the germline V gene (reference sequence). In DNA, the CDR3 is TGTGCTAGCCAGCGGGAGTATGGCACAGATACGCAGTATTTT. As protein: CASQREYGTDTQYF.

This clonotype was counted at least ten times. The V and J genes are TRBV28 and TRBJ2-7, with D perhaps TRBD2 (5 bases). In germline, CDR1 is MDHEN, CDR2 SYDVKM. V was clipped by 2 bases and J by 5 bases, with 10 bases between them. CDR3 length equals 13 residues. The CDR3 sequence is CASSLRGLNEQYF. CDR3 bases: TGTGCCAGCAGTTTACGAGGGTTGAACGAGCAGTACTTC.

The chain is built from TRBV18 and TRBJ2-1; no definite D call. V lost 0 bases and J 5 bases, leaving 14 bases between the germline ends. The CDR3 extends over 16 amino acids. Germline V CDR1 and CDR2: KGHSH, LQKENI. CDR3 region: CASSPPQQLKNNEQFF. The CDR3 nucleotides are TGTGCCAGCTCACCACCGCAACAGCTTAAGAACAATGAGCAGTTCTTC. Looking up the rest from reference TRBV18 and TRBJ2-1 gives the full variable domain: NAGVMQNPRHLVRRRGQEARLRCSPMKGHSHVYWYRQLPEEGLKFMVYLQKENIIDESGMPKERFSAEFPKEGPSILRIQQVVRGDSAAYFCASSPPQQLKNNEQFFGPGTRLTVL.

Only a few counts were recorded for this clonotype. A much larger clone differs from this one at a single base, so this may be a read error. This chain uses TRBV11-2 with TRBJ2-5, with 11 bases aligning to TRBD1. In germline, CDR1 is SGHAT, CDR2 FQNNGV. The CDR3 is 15 residues long. Here the CDR3 reads CASGLRTGGSETQYF. Written as DNA, the CDR3 is TGTGCCAGCGGCTTGAGGACAGGGGGCTCGGAGACCCAGTACTTC.

This clonotype has at least ten counts. The chain joins TRBV2 to TRBJ1-5; 8 bases align to TRBD1. Germline CDR1 and CDR2: SNHLY and FYNNEI. CDR3 size: 14 residues. Trimming took 3 bases from V and 5 from J; bases not matched to a gene: 3. The CDR3 loop is CASSEGRGHQPQHF. The DNA of the CDR3 is TGTGCCAGCAGTGAGGGCAGGGGGCATCAGCCCCAGCATTTT.